The 5 T cell receptor beta chains presented below share a single source sample, sequenced in a study of blood T cell repertoires in COVID-19. Some clones are missing from TCRdb's copy, which holds only in-frame ones; the method was immunoSEQ multiplex PCR. Here the sample spans fewer than 30,000 clones, 70% to 90% being singletons. The specimen sequenced was peripheral blood. The receptor set was obtained from a woman of 80 years or more with COVID-19, enrolled during active disease.

The chain employs TRBV5-1 and TRBJ2-3; 7 positions agree with TRBD2. The CDR3 length is 15 residues. Germline V gene sequence: CDR1 SGHRS, CDR2 YFSETQ. V lost 2 bases to trimming and J lost 1 base; unmatched junction nucleotides: 4. This CDR3 reads CASSFTSAGTDTQYF. The CDR3 DNA is TGCGCCAGCAGCTTTACTAGCGCGGGCACAGATACGCAGTATTTT.

J is TRBJ1-5 and V is TRBV10-2, with D unclear. The germline V gene has CDR1 WSHSY and CDR2 SAAADI. The CDR3 spans 13 residues. Trimming pared 5 bases from V and 4 bases from J, leaving 9 bases between. The CDR3 is CASSKELNQPQHF. Here the CDR3 DNA reads TGCGCCAGCAGTAAGGAACTAAATCAGCCCCAGCATTTT.

V usage is TRBV5-1 and J usage is TRBJ1-6, with D perhaps matching TRBD1 (6 bases). Germline-derived CDR1 and CDR2 are SGHRS and YFSETQ. The CDR3 consists of 14 residues. Trimming shortened V by 6 bases and J by 3 bases, and 10 bases separated the two germline ends. Here the CDR3 reads CASMDSSYNSPLHF. Here the CDR3 DNA reads TGCGCCAGCATGGACAGTAGCTATAATTCACCCCTCCACTTT.

This clone was picked up one time. The DNA of the CDR3 is TGTGCCAGCAGCTTGTACGCGGGACTAGCGGGGGGAGATACGCAGTATTTT. The encoded protein is CASSLYAGLAGGDTQYF. The rearrangement joins TRBV11-3 to TRBJ2-3; 15 bases line up with TRBD2. The CDR3 length is 17 residues. Germline CDR1 reads SGHNT; CDR2 reads YENEEA. The trim removed 3 bases at V and 5 bases at J, leaving 6 bases unmatched.

The J gene is TRBJ1-6, the V gene TRBV18, with TRBD1 matching 9 bases. Per germline, CDR1 KGHSH and CDR2 LQKENI. The length of the CDR3 is 15 residues. With 6 bases clipped from V and 8 bases from J, the junction kept 8 bases outside the gene matches. The CDR3 region is CASSLLGQGDSPLHF. The CDR3 DNA follows: TGTGCCAGCTCGCTCCTGGGACAGGGTGATTCACCCCTCCACTTT.